This TCR beta chain was sequenced during a study of blood T cell repertoires in COVID-19. Study summary: Samples of COVID-19 (acute and convalescent) were obtained from the United States, Italy and Spain. T cells, B-cell-depleted T cells, or PBMCs supplied cDNA or gDNA.

CDR1 is GTSNPN, CDR2 SVGIG, per germline (reference sequence). Trimming stripped 5 bases from V and 0 bases from J, with 10 bases between. The CDR3 contains 13 residues. How the authors handled the data: How many nucleated cells were present was estimated from reference gene primer amplification. Method: immunoSEQ multiplex PCR; TCRdb's copy keeps in-frame clones and lacks some. The V and J calls and clone size come from that table; D and trimming were worked out from the DNA. The sample shows tens of thousands of clones, approximately 80% of them seen only once. The chain combines TRBV30 with TRBJ1-1; D unresolved. This TCR was sampled from a human donor in a cohort sampled during active COVID-19. Sequenced: peripheral blood. The CDR3 nucleotides are TGTGCCTGGGGAGGGCAGATGAACACTGAAGCTTTCTTT. Protein product: CAWGGQMNTEAFF.